This is a list of T cell receptor beta chains from one sample in a study of T cells after posttransplantation cyclophosphamide. Assay: immunoSEQ multiplex PCR; the TCRdb copy retains only in-frame clones and omits some. The repertoire consists of 20,000 to 25,000 clones, none detected only once. Material for sequencing was PBMCs. The receptors come from a woman in her forties or fifties in good health, CMV-negative, and a related stem cell transplant donor. Each CDR3 is given with its conserved first and last residue. A D gene is named only where the DNA matches it firmly. The size entry is marked missing in some rows and otherwise reads once, few, many or a size class.

NA	TRBV5-4	many	TRBJ2-1	13	CASSLEGASEQFF	TGTGCCAGCAGCTTGGAAGGGGCTTCTGAGCAGTTCTTC
TRBD2	TRBV27	many	TRBJ2-5	14	CASSSSGSGETQYF	TGTGCCAGCAGTTCTAGCGGGAGCGGGGAGACCCAGTACTTC
NA	TRBV6-1	few	TRBJ1-1	12	CASSRGDTEAFF	TGTGCCAGCAGTCGGGGGGACACTGAAGCTTTCTTT
TRBD2	TRBV27	many	TRBJ2-7	16	CASKISVAGVRAEQYF	TGTGCCAGTAAAATCTCCGTAGCGGGAGTCCGAGCCGAGCAGTACTTC
NA	TRBV11-2	many	TRBJ2-3	12	CASSPRGDTQYF	TGTGCCAGCAGCCCCCGAGGGGATACGCAGTATTTT
NA	TRBV7-2	many	TRBJ2-2	17	CASSLDFQGVNTGELFF	TGTGCCAGCAGCTTAGATTTTCAGGGTGTAAACACCGGGGAGCTGTTTTTT
TRBD2	TRBV2	many	TRBJ2-7	17	CASSEGIAGTPEYEQYF	TGTGCCAGCAGTGAAGGGATAGCGGGAACGCCGGAGTACGAGCAGTACTTC
TRBD1	TRBV7-9	many	TRBJ2-7	14	CASSLQGQAPAQYF	TGTGCCAGCAGCTTACAGGGACAGGCGCCGGCGCAGTACTTC
TRBD2	TRBV7-3	many	TRBJ2-1	17	CASSLSGGTSDRNEQFF	TGTGCCAGCAGCTTATCCGGCGGGACTAGCGACCGAAATGAGCAGTTCTTC
TRBD2	TRBV7-2	many	TRBJ2-7	16	CASSQRTSGVVGEQYF	TGTGCCAGCAGCCAGAGGACTAGCGGGGTTGTGGGTGAGCAGTACTTC
NA	TRBV2	many	TRBJ1-6	14	CASSARNEDSPLHF	TGTGCCAGCAGTGCAAGGAATGAGGATTCACCCCTCCACTTT
TRBD2	TRBV28	many	TRBJ2-7	16	CASSDSRGSDHLEQYF	TGTGCCAGCAGTGACTCCCGCGGGAGCGATCATCTCGAGCAGTACTTC
NA	TRBV29-1	many	TRBJ2-4	16	CSVVNRGGLAKNIQYF	TGCAGCGTTGTCAATAGGGGGGGCTTAGCCAAAAACATTCAGTACTTC
NA	TRBV7-9	many	TRBJ2-1	14	CASSLGDINNEQFF	TGTGCCAGCAGCTTAGGGGACATAAACAATGAGCAGTTCTTC
NA	TRBV2	many	TRBJ2-7	17	CASSEVGAQGPSYEQYF	TGTGCCAGCAGTGAAGTGGGGGCGCAGGGGCCCTCCTACGAGCAGTACTTC
TRBD1	TRBV15	many	TRBJ2-5	16	CATSSGGTGLQETQYF	TGTGCCACCAGCAGTGGTGGGACAGGGTTACAAGAGACCCAGTACTTC
TRBD1	TRBV9	many	TRBJ2-5	17	CASSGLTGGSPEETQYF	TGTGCCAGCAGCGGATTGACAGGGGGGTCCCCGGAAGAGACCCAGTACTTC
NA	TRBV7-9	many	TRBJ2-7	13	CASSLVGGYEQYF	TGTGCCAGCAGCTTAGTGGGGGGTTACGAGCAGTACTTC
TRBD1	TRBV5-4	many	TRBJ1-2	15	CASSLGTGSNYGYTF	TGTGCCAGCAGCCTCGGGACAGGGAGTAACTATGGCTACACCTTC
TRBD1	TRBV27	many	TRBJ2-1	15	CASRLRDREDNEQFF	TGTGCCAGCAGGCTCCGGGACAGGGAGGACAATGAGCAGTTCTTC
NA	TRBV11-2	many	TRBJ1-5	14	CASSLGQFNQPQHF	TGTGCCAGCAGCTTAGGACAGTTCAATCAGCCCCAGCATTTT
NA	TRBV28	many	TRBJ2-1	16	CASSFVDKSSYNEQFF	TGTGCCAGCAGTTTTGTGGACAAGAGCTCCTACAATGAGCAGTTCTTC
TRBD2	TRBV27	many	TRBJ2-3	17	CASSSWTSGSGTDTQYF	TGTGCCAGCAGTTCATGGACTAGCGGGAGTGGCACAGATACGCAGTATTTT
TRBD1	TRBV19	many	TRBJ1-5	15	CASSIAQGSNQPQHF	TGTGCCAGTAGTATAGCACAGGGGAGCAATCAGCCCCAGCATTTT
NA	TRBV10-3	many	TRBJ1-2	15	CAISEGHPTTYGYTF	TGTGCCATCAGTGAGGGACACCCAACGACCTATGGCTACACCTTC
TRBD1	TRBV19	many	TRBJ2-1	16	CASSIRTDRGLNEQFF	TGTGCCAGTAGTATCAGGACGGACAGGGGGCTAAATGAGCAGTTCTTC
TRBD2	TRBV2	many	TRBJ2-7	16	CASSQPTSGRPYEQYF	TGTGCCAGCAGTCAGCCGACTAGCGGGAGACCCTACGAGCAGTACTTC
NA	TRBV6-5	medium-sized	TRBJ1-5	12	CASSYPGGSQHF	TGTGCCAGCAGTTACCCTGGAGGGTCCCAGCATTTT
NA	TRBV10-3	many	TRBJ2-3	16	CAIGFCLAWDTDTQYF	TGTGCCATCGGTTTTTGCCTAGCGTGGGACACAGATACGCAGTATTTT
NA	TRBV19	many	TRBJ2-4	15	CASSGLHSTKNIQYF	TGTGCCAGTAGTGGGCTTCACTCAACCAAAAACATTCAGTACTTC
TRBD2	TRBV11-1	many	TRBJ2-7	14	CASSLGLAGYEQYF	TGTGCCAGCAGCTTGGGACTAGCGGGGTACGAGCAGTACTTC
NA	TRBV28	NA	TRBJ2-7	12	CASSSAGYEQYF	TGTGCCAGCAGTTCTGCAGGTTACGAGCAGTACTTC
TRBD1	TRBV18	many	TRBJ1-2	15	CASSPADRAPYGYTF	TGTGCCAGCTCACCAGCCGACAGGGCCCCCTATGGCTACACCTTC